This T cell receptor (beta chain) derives from a study of cytomegalovirus exposure and HLA in healthy donors. Study context: As an earlier analysis found, about 179 million T cells yielded over 95 million unique TCR beta sequences. In terms of ancestry, the Caucasian-associated cluster contained 81% of the approximately 400 genotyped donors.

General study results and limits: Further analysis was carried out later, and it showed several of the most significant clusters appearing linked to common viral pathogens.

As to this clone: Antigen unknown.

In the PCR, 60 Vbeta and 13 Jbeta primers were used. The data were produced by immunoSEQ multiplex PCR, yet TCRdb's version contains in-frame clones alone and is incomplete. Here the sample spans 80,000 to 100,000 clones, about three quarters being singletons. Sequencing was performed on PBMCs. The receptor was isolated from a man aged 35-49 years in good health and CMV-seronegative.

DNA for the CDR3: TGTGCCAGTAGTCCCTCCCGGGACAGGGTTGGCTACACCTTC. Translation gives CASSPSRDRVGYTF. The rearrangement joins TRBV19 to TRBJ1-2; 9 nucleotides agree with TRBD1. CDR1 LNHDA and CDR2 SQIVND come from the germline V gene (reference sequence). V shed 5 bases, J shed 7 bases, and the junction held 8 bases outside the gene matches. This CDR3 has 14 residues.